This entry features one T cell receptor (beta chain) sequence. The entry originates in a study of blood T cell repertoires in COVID-19. This CDR3 has 14 amino acids. Trimming removed 11 bases from V and 3 bases from J, with 17 bases in between. CDR1 and CDR2 from the germline V gene are SGHTA and FQGNSA. Clones were sequenced by immunoSEQ multiplex PCR, and TCRdb holds only the in-frame ones, with some missing. This sample has more than 250,000 clones; roughly 87% occur once, and the top ten carry 0.7%. The TCR sequence derives from a human donor in a cohort sampled during active COVID-19. The sequencing sample was made of peripheral blood. J is TRBJ1-3 and V is TRBV7-2, with D possibly matching TRBD1 (6 bases). The CDR3 spells CACRFLGGGNTIYF. DNA of the CDR3: TGTGCCTGCCGGTTTTTAGGGGGTGGAAACACCATATATTTT.